Described below is a single T cell receptor (beta chain) sequence and its context. Matched peripheral blood accompanied the synovial fluid taken from each patient with active arthritis. Donors were more than 9 juvenile idiopathic arthritis patients with active disease. The data were taken from a study of synovial regulatory T cells in juvenile arthritis. Study context: One patient received methotrexate plus infliximab; one lacked treatment information.

Germline V gene sequence: CDR1 SGHRS, CDR2 YFSETQ. CDR3 length equals 13 residues. No DNA sequence was recorded. Repertoires were generated with immunoSEQ multiplex PCR, while TCRdb's copy carries only in-frame clones and drops some. This listing includes a few thousand clones. Sequenced material: Treg cells from the synovium. The TCR comes from a donor between 2 and 29 years old with juvenile idiopathic arthritis. The chain combines TRBV5-1 with TRBJ1-1; TCRdb's D call, TRBD1, is unchecked because there is no DNA. CDR3 amino acids: CASSLDTNTEAFF.